This is a list of T cell receptor beta chains from one sample in a study of T cell responses to AZD1222 COVID-19 vaccine. Produced via immunoSEQ multiplex PCR; TCRdb's table is partial and in-frame only. The data contain approximately 70,000 clones, approximately 80% of them seen just once; the ten biggest clones take up roughly 5.4%. Sequenced material: peripheral blood, taken on day 0 of AZD1222 vaccination. Receptor source: an adult in good health. Each CDR3 is given with its conserved first and last residue. The D gene is left open where the match is weak. Rows give clone size only sometimes, using once, few, many, or a class for an expanded clone.

NA	NA	TRBV6-4	TRBJ2-5	TGTGCCAGCAGCCGTCAACGGGGGGAGACCCAGTACTTC	CASSRQRGETQYF
NA	TRBD1	TRBV18	TRBJ1-5	TGTGCCAGCTCCGGGACAGGGGATCAGCCCCAGCATTTT	CASSGTGDQPQHF
NA	NA	TRBV11-2	TRBJ1-4	TGTGCCAGCAGCTTAACTGGGCCTAATGAAAAACTGTTTTTT	CASSLTGPNEKLFF
NA	NA	TRBV7-8	TRBJ1-4	TGTGCCAGCAGCCGCGGGTCCCGGGATGAAAAACTGTTTTTT	CASSRGSRDEKLFF
NA	NA	TRBV28	TRBJ1-4	TGTGCCAGCAGTTCCGGACAAAATGAAAAACTGTTTTTT	CASSSGQNEKLFF
NA	NA	TRBV3-1/TRBV3-2	TRBJ2-3	TGTGCCAGCAGCGCTGTGAGGGGGGCGGCAGATACGCAGTATTTT	CASSAVRGAADTQYF
NA	NA	TRBV30	TRBJ2-6	TGTGCCTGTAATAGGGACTCTGGGGCCAACGTCCTGACTTTC	CACNRDSGANVLTF
once	TRBD1	TRBV7-2	TRBJ2-7	TGTGCCAGCAGCTCCCGGGACAGGGGACGCTACGAGCAGTACTTC	CASSSRDRGRYEQYF
NA	NA	TRBV5-6	TRBJ1-1	TGTGCCAGCAGCTTGGTTGGGGCTATGAACACTGAAGCTTTCTTT	CASSLVGAMNTEAFF
few	NA	TRBV7-9	TRBJ2-3	TGTGCCAGCAGCGACGGGCAGGGGCTTAGCACAGATACGCAGTATTTT	CASSDGQGLSTDTQYF
NA	TRBD2	TRBV6-2/TRBV6-3	TRBJ2-5	TGTGCCAGCAACCCCACTAGCGGCGCCCAAGAGACCCAGTACTTC	CASNPTSGAQETQYF
NA	NA	TRBV7-2	TRBJ1-6	TGTGCCAGCAGCTTAGGGGACCCGTATAATTCACCCCTCCACTTT	CASSLGDPYNSPLHF
NA	TRBD1	TRBV6-2/TRBV6-3	TRBJ2-2	TGTGCCAGCAGTTACCCCGACAGGGGGGGCACCGGGGAGCTGTTTTTT	CASSYPDRGGTGELFF
NA	NA	TRBV28	TRBJ2-2	TGTGCCAGCAGGGATCTCACCGGGGAGCTGTTTTTT	CASRDLTGELFF
NA	NA	TRBV5-1	TRBJ1-2	TGCGCCAGCAGCTTTTCCCCGGGGCACCTCTCTAACTATGGCTACACCTTC	CASSFSPGHLSNYGYTF
NA	NA	TRBV2	TRBJ1-5	TGTGCCAGCAGTGAAGGACATCCTAGCAATCAGCCCCAGCATTTT	CASSEGHPSNQPQHF
NA	NA	TRBV3-1/TRBV3-2	TRBJ1-6	TGTGCCAGCAGAGAAGCCACTAATTCACCCCTCCACTTT	CASREATNSPLHF
NA	TRBD1	TRBV6-5	TRBJ1-2	TGTGCCAGCAGGATCGGACAGGGAAGTGTTGGCTACACCTTC	CASRIGQGSVGYTF
NA	NA	TRBV6-2/TRBV6-3	TRBJ1-2	TGTGCCAGCAGTAGCCTACAGGTTACCTATGGCTACACCTTC	CASSSLQVTYGYTF
NA	NA	TRBV5-1	TRBJ1-5	TGCGCCAGCAGCTTGGAGCCCCATAGCAATCAGCCCCAGCATTTT	CASSLEPHSNQPQHF
once	NA	TRBV5-1	TRBJ1-5	TGCGCCAGCAGCCGAGGTGCCGGCCAGCCCCAGCATTTT	CASSRGAGQPQHF
few	NA	TRBV9	TRBJ2-7	TGTGCCAGCAGCACCTCGACAGGATCCTACGAGCAGTACTTC	CASSTSTGSYEQYF
NA	NA	TRBV19	TRBJ1-2	TGTGCCAGTAGCACCCGGACAGCATACTATGGCTACACCTTC	CASSTRTAYYGYTF
NA	NA	TRBV9	TRBJ2-2	TGTGCCAGCACCGGACTAAAACAGGTTAGGCCCGGGGAGCTGTTTTTT	CASTGLKQVRPGELFF
NA	TRBD1	TRBV19	TRBJ2-7	TGTGCCAGTAGCTCGGCGACAGGGCGGCCCTCCTACGAGCAGTACTTC	CASSSATGRPSYEQYF